These T cell receptor beta chains were read from a single sample in a study of blood T cell repertoires in COVID-19. Clones were read by immunoSEQ multiplex PCR, and TCRdb kept only the in-frame ones, dropping some. The sample records around 16,000 clones, around 83% being singletons. The specimen sequenced was peripheral blood. These receptor sequences come from a man aged 55-75 years with acute or convalescent COVID-19. CDR3s include the opening cysteine and the closing phenylalanine or tryptophan. The D gene is left open where the match is weak.

D gene: TRBD2
CDR3 length: 15
J gene: TRBJ2-1
V gene: TRBV7-9
CDR3 protein: CASSRTSLSYNEQFF

D gene: TRBD2
CDR3 length: 14
J gene: TRBJ2-7
V gene: TRBV6-2/TRBV6-3
CDR3 protein: CASSFGGGSYEQYF

D gene: TRBD2
CDR3 length: 17
J gene: TRBJ2-1
V gene: TRBV3-1/TRBV3-2
CDR3 protein: CASSQFPPSGGTLEEFF

D gene: .
CDR3 length: 13
J gene: TRBJ1-2
V gene: TRBV6-5
CDR3 protein: CASRTTGPHGYTF

D gene: .
CDR3 length: 13
J gene: TRBJ1-2
V gene: TRBV18
CDR3 protein: CASSTGTNYGYTF

D gene: .
CDR3 length: 15
J gene: TRBJ1-4
V gene: TRBV4-1
CDR3 protein: CASSQGHSTNEKLFF

D gene: TRBD1
CDR3 length: 15
J gene: TRBJ1-2
V gene: TRBV5-1
CDR3 protein: CASSRDGQGRDGYTF

D gene: .
CDR3 length: 13
J gene: TRBJ1-2
V gene: TRBV28
CDR3 protein: CASSLWADLGYTF

D gene: .
CDR3 length: 15
J gene: TRBJ1-4
V gene: TRBV2
CDR3 protein: CASRGGTATNEKLFF

D gene: .
CDR3 length: 16
J gene: TRBJ1-2
V gene: TRBV19
CDR3 protein: CASSISLAGGYLGYTF